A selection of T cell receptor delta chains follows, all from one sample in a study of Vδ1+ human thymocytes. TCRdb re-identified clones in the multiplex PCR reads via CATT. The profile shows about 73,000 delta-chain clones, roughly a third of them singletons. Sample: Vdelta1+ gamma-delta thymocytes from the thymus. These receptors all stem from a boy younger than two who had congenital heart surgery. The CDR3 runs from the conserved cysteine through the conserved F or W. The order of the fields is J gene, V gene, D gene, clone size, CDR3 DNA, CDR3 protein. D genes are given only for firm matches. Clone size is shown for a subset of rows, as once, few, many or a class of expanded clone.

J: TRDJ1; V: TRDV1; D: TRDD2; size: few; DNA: TGTGCTCTTGGGGGCAATTCCTACGGGACCGTAAATTGGAGACTCATCTTT; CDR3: CALGGNSYGTVNWRLIF
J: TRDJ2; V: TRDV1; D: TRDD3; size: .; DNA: TGTGCTCTTGGGGAACCAGAGAGCTTCCTTTCCCCCACTTGGGGGATATTGACAGCACAACTCTTCTTT; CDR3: CALGEPESFLSPTWGILTAQLFF
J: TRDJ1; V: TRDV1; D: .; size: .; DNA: TGTGCTCTTGGGGAAGAAGGTCACACCGATAAACTCATCTTT; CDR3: CALGEEGHTDKLIF
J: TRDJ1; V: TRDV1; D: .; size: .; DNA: TGTGCTCTTGGGGAACCCGGGGGTTCCACTACGCCCTTCGGCGATAAACTCATCTTT; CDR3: CALGEPGGSTTPFGDKLIF
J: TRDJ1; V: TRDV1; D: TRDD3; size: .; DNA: TGTGCTCTTGAACTTGCCAGACTGGGGGACACCGATAAACTCATCTTT; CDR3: CALELARLGDTDKLIF
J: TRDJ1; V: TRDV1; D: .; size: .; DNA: TGTGCTCTTGGGGAATTTGGGGGCATACCGCATAAACTCATCTTT; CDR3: CALGEFGGIPHKLIF
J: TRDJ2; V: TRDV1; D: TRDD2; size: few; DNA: TGTGCTCTTGGGGAACTACACTTGGCCTTCCTAAAGCATACAGCGGAATTGACAGCACAACTCTTCTTT; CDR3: CALGELHLAFLKHTAELTAQLFF
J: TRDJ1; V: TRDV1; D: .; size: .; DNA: TGTGCTCTTGGGGAATACCGGCCTGCCCGGGCCCATAACACCGATAAACTCATCTTT; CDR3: CALGEYRPARAHNTDKLIF
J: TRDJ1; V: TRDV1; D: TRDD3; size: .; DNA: TGTGCTCTTGGGCCTCCCCCGTACTGGGGGACCCCCTTAGCTGGCGATAAACTCATCTTT; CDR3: CALGPPPYWGTPLAGDKLIF
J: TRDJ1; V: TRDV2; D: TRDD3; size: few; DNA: TGTGCCTGTATCCAGACCTGGGGGATACGAGAGGTGGGTAAACTCATCTTT; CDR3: CACIQTWGIREVGKLIF
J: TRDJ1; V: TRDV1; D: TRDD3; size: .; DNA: TGTGCTCTTGGGAAAGGAGAACTGGGGACCGATAAACTCATCTTT; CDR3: CALGKGELGTDKLIF
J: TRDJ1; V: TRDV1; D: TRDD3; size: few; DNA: TGTGCTCTTGGGGAACCCCGATATCGGCCTTCCAAAGTACTGGGGGATATTTGCACCGATAAACTCATCTTT; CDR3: CALGEPRYRPSKVLGDICTDKLIF
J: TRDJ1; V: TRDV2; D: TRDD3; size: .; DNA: TGTGCCTGTGATAGACATGGGTCTGGGGGATACACCGATAAACTCATCTTT; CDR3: CACDRHGSGGYTDKLIF
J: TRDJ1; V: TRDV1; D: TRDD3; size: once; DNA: TGTGCTCTTGGGGAATTCGGCTCCAGTACTGGGGGATACGGGTCCGTGGGTAAACTCATCTTT; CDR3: CALGEFGSSTGGYGSVGKLIF
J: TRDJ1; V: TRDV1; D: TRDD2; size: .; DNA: TGTGCTCTTGGGGAACTTCTCTTGACGATAAGACCTTCCTACGTCAATTCTGGGGGTCCAGGCTCGAGTCCCTTCGATAAACTCATCTTT; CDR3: CALGELLLTIRPSYVNSGGPGSSPFDKLIF
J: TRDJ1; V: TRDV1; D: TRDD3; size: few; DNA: TGTGCTCAAGGGGCCTCGTACTGGGGGATACGCTCCGATAAACTCATCTTT; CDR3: CAQGASYWGIRSDKLIF
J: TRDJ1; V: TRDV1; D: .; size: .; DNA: TGTGCTCTTGGGGAACTAGCGCGTGGCTTCCGGGGAATACCGAGATACACCGATAAACTCATCTTT; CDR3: CALGELARGFRGIPRYTDKLIF
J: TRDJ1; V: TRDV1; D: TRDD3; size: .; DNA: TGTGCTCTTGGCGCTTTTCCTCTGGGGGATACAACCGATAAACTCATCTTT; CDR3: CALGAFPLGDTTDKLIF
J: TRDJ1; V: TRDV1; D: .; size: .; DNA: TGTGCTCTTGGGTCCACTGGACCGATCCTCCTCAAGCTGGGTAGCCCCGATAAACTCATCTTT; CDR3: CALGSTGPILLKLGSPDKLIF
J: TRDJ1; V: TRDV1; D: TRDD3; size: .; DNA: TGTGCTCTTGGGGAACTGCCCTCCCCACTGGGGGATACCCCTCTCATCTTT; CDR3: CALGELPSPLGDTPLIF
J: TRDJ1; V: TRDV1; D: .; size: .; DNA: TGTGCTCTTGGGGAGATATTTCCCCTCCCTCACGCCACCGATAAACTCATCTTT; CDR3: CALGEIFPLPHATDKLIF
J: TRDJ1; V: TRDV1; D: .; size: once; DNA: TGTGCTCTTGGGGAACTCAAGCCGCCTCATAAACTCATCTTT; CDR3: CALGELKPPHKLIF
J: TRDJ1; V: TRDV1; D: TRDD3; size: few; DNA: TGTGCTCTTGGGGCTCCCGATCTGGGGGCCAAGTACACCGATAAACTCATCTTT; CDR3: CALGAPDLGAKYTDKLIF
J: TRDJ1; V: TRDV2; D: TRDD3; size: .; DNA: TGTGCCTGTGCCTACTGGGGGCTACTAAATACCGGTGGGAGCGGGCTCATCTTT; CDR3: CACAYWGLLNTGGSGLIF
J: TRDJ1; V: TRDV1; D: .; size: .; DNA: TGTGCTCTTGGGGAACTGAGTTTTGCGGCATACGGAACCTACACCGATAAACTCATCTTT; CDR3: CALGELSFAAYGTYTDKLIF
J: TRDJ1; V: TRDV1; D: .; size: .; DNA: TGTGCTCTTGGGGGACCTTCCCTCGGTACTGGGACGCCGATGGAGAAACTCATCTTT; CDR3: CALGGPSLGTGTPMEKLIF
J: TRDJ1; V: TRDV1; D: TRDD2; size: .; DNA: TGTGCTCTTGGGGAACTAGGTGAGCCCTTCCTACGCTGGGGGGTCGGGATTAGACTCATCTTT; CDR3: CALGELGEPFLRWGVGIRLIF
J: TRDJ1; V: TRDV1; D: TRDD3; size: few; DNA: TGTGCTCTTGGGGAACTAAATCCTACTGGGGATACACCACCCCACGATAAACTCATCTTT; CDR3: CALGELNPTGDTPPHDKLIF
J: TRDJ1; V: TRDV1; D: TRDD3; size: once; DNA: TGTGCTCTTGGGGAAGGGTCCCCCCATGGGGGATACCCCACCGATAAACTCATCTTT; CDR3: CALGEGSPHGGYPTDKLIF
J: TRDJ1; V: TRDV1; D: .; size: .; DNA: TGTGCTCTTGGGAAATACCTCACGGGGTACACCGATAAACTCATCTTT; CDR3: CALGKYLTGYTDKLIF
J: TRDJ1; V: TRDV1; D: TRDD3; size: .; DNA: TGTGCTCTTACGGTCGTACTGGGGGATACCGATAAACTCATCTTT; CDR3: CALTVVLGDTDKLIF
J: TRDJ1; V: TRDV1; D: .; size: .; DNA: TGTGCTCTTGGGGTTCCCTTCCGGGGACACCCTACCGATAAACTCATCTTT; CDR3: CALGVPFRGHPTDKLIF
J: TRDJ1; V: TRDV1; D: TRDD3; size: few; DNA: TGTGCTCTTGGGGACCACGAGTCGATAGGGGACTGGGGGATACATTTCACCGATAAACTCATCTTT; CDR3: CALGDHESIGDWGIHFTDKLIF
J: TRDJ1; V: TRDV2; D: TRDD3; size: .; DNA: TGTGCCTGTGACCAGCAGAATTACTGGGGGATCCGGGTCGGCGATAAACTCATCTTT; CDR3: CACDQQNYWGIRVGDKLIF
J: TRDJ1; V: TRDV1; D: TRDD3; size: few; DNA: TGTGCTCTTGGGGAACGAGTTAGGGCTCGGCGGAATCTACTGGGGATTCAGTACACCGATAAACTCATCTTT; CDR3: CALGERVRARRNLLGIQYTDKLIF
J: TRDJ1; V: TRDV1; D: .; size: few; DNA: TGTGCTCTTGGGGACTCCCGGTGCGTGAGGCCTTTCGGGGGTTTCTTAAATTACACCGATAAACTCATCTTT; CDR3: CALGDSRCVRPFGGFLNYTDKLIF
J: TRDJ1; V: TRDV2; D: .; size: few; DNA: TGTGCCTGTGACTCCCATAAAGGGACTCATTTCCTACCGTACTGGGGGCCTACTATTCCCGATAAACTCATCTTT; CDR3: CACDSHKGTHFLPYWGPTIPDKLIF
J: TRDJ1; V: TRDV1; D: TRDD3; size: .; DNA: TGTGCTCTTGGGGAAGTTTTTGGGATTGCCACGGATACTCAGGTCTGGGGGATCTGCACCGATAAACTCATCTTT; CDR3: CALGEVFGIATDTQVWGICTDKLIF
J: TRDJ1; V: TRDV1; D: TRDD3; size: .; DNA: TGTGCTCTTGGGGGAGCTGGGCCTTCCTACTGGGGGATACAGAAGTACACCGATAAACTCATCTTT; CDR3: CALGGAGPSYWGIQKYTDKLIF
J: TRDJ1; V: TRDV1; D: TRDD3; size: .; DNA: TGTGCTCTTGGGGCACCCTTCCTACGGTCTGGGGGATACGGGGTTTCCGATAAACTCATCTTT; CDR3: CALGAPFLRSGGYGVSDKLIF
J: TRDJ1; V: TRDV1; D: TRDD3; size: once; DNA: TGTGCTCTTGGGGAATTGCCCCATCCCTCCGTACTGGGGGACACACTGGCCCTTGTCGATAAACTCATCTTT; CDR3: CALGELPHPSVLGDTLALVDKLIF
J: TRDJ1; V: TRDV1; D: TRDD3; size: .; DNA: TGTGCTCTTGGGGAATTCGTCTTGAACGGGTTTGGGGGACTCGGTACTGATAAACTCATCTTT; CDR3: CALGEFVLNGFGGLGTDKLIF
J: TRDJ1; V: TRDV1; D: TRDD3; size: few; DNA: TGTGCTCTTGGGGCACGACTTCCTACGACTACTGGGGGATACATAGTAGGGGGTAAACTCATCTTT; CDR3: CALGARLPTTTGGYIVGGKLIF
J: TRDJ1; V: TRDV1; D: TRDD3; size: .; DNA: TGTGCTCTTGGGGAAAAGGGTCGGTCGTACTGGGGGATATACACCGATAAACTCATCTTT; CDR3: CALGEKGRSYWGIYTDKLIF
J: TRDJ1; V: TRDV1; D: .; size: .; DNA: TGTGCTCTTGGGGAAAAATTTCTGTACAATGATCGGGCCACCGATAAACTCATCTTT; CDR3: CALGEKFLYNDRATDKLIF
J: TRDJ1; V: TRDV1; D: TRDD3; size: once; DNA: TGTGCTCTTGGGGAACTAGTTTCCTACCCGTGGAAGTGGGGGATACGGGACACCGATAAACTCATCTTT; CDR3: CALGELVSYPWKWGIRDTDKLIF
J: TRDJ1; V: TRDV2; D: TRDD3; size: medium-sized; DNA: TGTGCCTGTGGTTTCCGGGGATACGATAAACTCATCTTT; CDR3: CACGFRGYDKLIF
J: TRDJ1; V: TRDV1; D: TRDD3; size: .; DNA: TGTGCTCTTGGGGAAGAGGTCCTACAACTTTACTGGGGGTTGTACACCGATAAACTCATCTTT; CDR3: CALGEEVLQLYWGLYTDKLIF
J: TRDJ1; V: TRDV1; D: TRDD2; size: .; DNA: TGTGCTCTTGGGGCCCTGGTTCCCCTATTCCTACTGGTGGACACCGATAAACTCATCTTT; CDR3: CALGALVPLFLLVDTDKLIF
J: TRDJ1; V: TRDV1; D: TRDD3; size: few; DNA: TGTGCTCTTGGGGAACTGTCTCCTACTGGGGGATACTGCACCGATAAACTCATCTTT; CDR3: CALGELSPTGGYCTDKLIF
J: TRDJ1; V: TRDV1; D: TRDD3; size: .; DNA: TGTGCTCTTGGGGAAGGTAATCCCCGTACTGGGGGATTGTACACCGATAAACTCATCTTT; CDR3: CALGEGNPRTGGLYTDKLIF
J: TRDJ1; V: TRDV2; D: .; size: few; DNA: TGTGCCTGTGACAGCCCACTCATCTTT; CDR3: CACDSPLIF
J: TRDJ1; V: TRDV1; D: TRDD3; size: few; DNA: TGTGCTCTTGGGGAACCGATTCCTAGACTGGGGGTGTACACCGATAAACTCATCTTT; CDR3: CALGEPIPRLGVYTDKLIF
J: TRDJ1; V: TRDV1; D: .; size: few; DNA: TGTGCTCTTGCATCCCTACCGCTCACTGTGAAACCCCCAGGGTACACCGATAAACTCATCTTT; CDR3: CALASLPLTVKPPGYTDKLIF
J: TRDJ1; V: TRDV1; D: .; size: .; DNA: TGTGCTCTCCGACGAAGCCTAACGACCGAGTACAACACCGATAAACTCATCTTT; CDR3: CALRRSLTTEYNTDKLIF
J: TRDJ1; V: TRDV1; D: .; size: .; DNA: TGTGCTCTTGGGGAACGAGGCGGGTTCAAAAGGGGGCCAGGGACCGATAAACTCATCTTT; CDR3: CALGERGGFKRGPGTDKLIF